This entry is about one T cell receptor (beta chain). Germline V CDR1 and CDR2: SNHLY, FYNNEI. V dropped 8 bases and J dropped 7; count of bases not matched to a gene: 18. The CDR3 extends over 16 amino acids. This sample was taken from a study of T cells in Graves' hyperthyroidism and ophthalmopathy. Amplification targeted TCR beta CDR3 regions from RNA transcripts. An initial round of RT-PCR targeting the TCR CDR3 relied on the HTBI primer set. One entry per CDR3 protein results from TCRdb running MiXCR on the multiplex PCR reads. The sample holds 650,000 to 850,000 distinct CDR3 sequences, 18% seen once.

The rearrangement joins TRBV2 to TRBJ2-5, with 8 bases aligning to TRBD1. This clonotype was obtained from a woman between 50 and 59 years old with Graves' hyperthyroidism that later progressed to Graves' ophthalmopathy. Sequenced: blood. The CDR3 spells CASVDRARGPRWTQYF. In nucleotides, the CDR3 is TGTGCCAGCGTGGACAGGGCGAGGGGTCCAAGATGGACCCAGTACTTC.